This TCR beta chain was recorded in a study of beta chain features in type 1 diabetes. Turning to this clone: The antigen remains undetermined.

This CDR3 has 20 residues. The V segment lost 2 bases and the J segment 1 base; nucleotides outside the gene matches: 20. Germline CDR1 SGHNT, CDR2 YYREEE (reference sequence). Isolation of CD4+ naive, central memory, regulatory and stem cell-like memory cells was achieved by sorting via CD45RO/CCR7/CD25/CD127/CD95/CD27. Isolated RNA was reverse transcribed in full, so expressed TCRB transcripts were sequenced. Data came from immunoSEQ multiplex PCR; TCRdb stores just in-frame clones and leaves some out. The table lists 600,000 or so clones, roughly 12% of them singletons. Broader study findings: Patients with type 1 diabetes showed fewer VDJ junction insertions and more deletions. Shortening that was moderate but significant affected the TCRB CDR3s of Type 1 diabetes patients in all four CD4+ subsets.

Sequenced sample: naive CD4+ T cells from blood. J is TRBJ2-7 and V is TRBV5-4; the match to TRBD2 covers 8 bases. The sequence was obtained from a man aged 30 to 39 with type 1 diabetes. The CDR3 region has the DNA TGTGCCAGCAGCTTCATCAGTATTACTAGCGGAGCCCCGAAATCCTACGAGCAGTACTTC. Protein: CASSFISITSGAPKSYEQYF.